The 19 T cell receptor beta chains below were found in one sample sequenced in a study of blood T cell repertoires in COVID-19. This table comes from immunoSEQ multiplex PCR, and its TCRdb copy is limited to in-frame clones, with some not included. The sample lists fewer than 75,000 clones, around 86% occurring once. The specimen sequenced was peripheral blood. The source of these receptors is a man in his fifties or sixties with active COVID-19.

The chain combines TRBV28 with TRBJ1-1; no firm D call. Trimming removed 10 bases from V and 0 bases from J, with 18 bases in between. The CDR3 is 15 residues long. Germline lookup yields CDR1 MDHEN and CDR2 SYDVKM. This CDR3 reads CAITGSAIMNTEAFF. The CDR3 DNA reads as TGTGCCATCACGGGGAGCGCAATAATGAACACTGAAGCTTTCTTT.

This clone was seen only once. The rearrangement uses TRBV3-1 (or the pseudogene TRBV3-2) and TRBJ1-4; 9 positions match TRBD1. Germline trimming cut 4 bases from V and 6 bases from J; bases unmatched to any gene: 6. The CDR3 is made up of 15 amino acids. From germline, CDR1 is LGHDT and CDR2 YNNKEL (reference sequence). This chain's CDR3 is CASSLNRGRYEKLFF. The CDR3 DNA sequence: TGTGCCAGCAGCCTCAACAGGGGGCGGTATGAAAAACTGTTTTTT.

This chain links TRBV7-2 with TRBJ2-7, with a tentative D call TRBD1 (6 bases). The germline V gene encodes CDR1 SGHTA and CDR2 FQGNSA. V shed 5 bases and J shed 0 bases, with 17 bases lying between them. This CDR3 contains 16 residues. In nucleotides, the CDR3 is TGTGCCAGCAGCCAAGAGGGGGTAAAGGGCTCCTACGAGCAGTACTTC. This encodes CASSQEGVKGSYEQYF.

The V and J genes are TRBV4-3 and TRBJ2-3; TRBD1 agrees at 7 bases. Germline trimming cut 3 bases from V and 0 bases from J; bases unmatched to any gene: 9. The CDR3 is made up of 17 amino acids. Germline assignment: CDR1 LGHNA and CDR2 YSLEER. The CDR3 nucleotides read TGCGCCAGCAGCCAGTCTACCGGGACAGATAGCACAGATACGCAGTATTTT. Amino acids: CASSQSTGTDSTDTQYF.

The chain couples TRBV5-4 to TRBJ2-5; 12 bases are a match to TRBD2. Trimming removed 4 bases from V and 5 bases from J; junction bases left unmatched: 6. CDR3 size: 15 residues. Germline lookup yields CDR1 SGHNT and CDR2 YYREEE (reference sequence). CDR3 in amino acids: CASSRRLAGAETQYF. The CDR3 DNA sequence: TGTGCCAGCAGCCGGCGACTAGCGGGAGCTGAGACCCAGTACTTC.

The gene calls are TRBV6-2 or TRBV6-3 and TRBJ2-1, with 13 nucleotides matching TRBD2. The CDR3 is 16 residues long. Germline assignment: CDR1 MNHEY and CDR2 SVGEGT. Unmatched junction bases numbered 5, after V lost 0 bases and J lost 9 bases. As DNA, the CDR3 is TGTGCCAGCAGTTACTCGGGGACTAGCGGGAACGCTGAGCAGTTCTTC. It translates to CASSYSGTSGNAEQFF.

This chain connects TRBV6-5 to TRBJ2-7; 7 nucleotides align to TRBD1. Germline V gene lookup returns CDR1 MNHEY and CDR2 SVGAGI. CDR3 length: 15 residues. J was trimmed by 0 bases and V by 5 bases; bases with no gene match: 7. Here the CDR3 reads CASSTTGIFSYEQYF. The CDR3 nucleotides read TGTGCCAGCAGTACGACAGGGATTTTCTCCTACGAGCAGTACTTC.

The J gene is TRBJ2-5, the V gene TRBV3-1 (or the pseudogene TRBV3-2), with 8 bases identical to TRBD2. V shed 5 bases and J 3 bases; nucleotides not matched to a gene: 5. The CDR3 has 14 residues. Germline V lookup: CDR1 LGHDT, CDR2 YNNKEL (reference sequence). For the CDR3, the DNA is TGTGCCAGCAGCTTTCTAGCGGGTAAAGAGACCCAGTACTTC. Translated: CASSFLAGKETQYF.

The J gene is TRBJ1-2, the V gene TRBV19, with 8 nucleotides matching TRBD1. The ends lost 7 bases at V and 5 bases at J; junction bases unmatched: 9. The CDR3 consists of 14 residues. Germline loops: CDR1 LNHDA, CDR2 SQIVND (reference sequence). This CDR3 reads CASTPVDRAYGYTF. DNA for the CDR3: TGTGCCAGTACCCCGGTGGACAGGGCGTATGGCTACACCTTC.

The gene calls are TRBV29-1 and TRBJ2-2, with TRBD1 matching over 7 bases. Germline-derived CDR1 and CDR2 are SQVTM and ANQGSEA. The CDR3 spans 12 residues. V lost 5 bases, J lost 5 bases, and 2 bases stayed unmatched. The CDR3 protein is CSVTGDTGELFF. Here the CDR3 DNA reads TGCAGCGTTACAGGGGATACCGGGGAGCTGTTTTTT.

The chain employs TRBV19 and TRBJ2-1; 11 nucleotides align to TRBD2. Germline V gene lookup returns CDR1 LNHDA and CDR2 SQIVND (reference sequence). The length of the CDR3 is 17 residues. The ends lost 6 bases at V and 2 bases at J; junction bases unmatched: 9. The CDR3 sequence is CASSHTRSGRAYNEQFF. In nucleotides, the CDR3 is TGTGCCAGTAGCCACACCCGTAGCGGGAGGGCCTACAATGAGCAGTTCTTC.

J is TRBJ1-5 and V is TRBV10-3; D uncertain. There are 13 residues in the CDR3. The germline gives CDR1 ENHRY, CDR2 SYGVKD. V dropped 0 bases and J dropped 4 bases, with 4 bases sitting between them. The CDR3 DNA follows: TGTGCCATCAGTGAGTCGTCGAATCAGCCCCAGCATTTT. This sequence encodes CAISESSNQPQHF.

V usage is TRBV7-2 and J usage is TRBJ1-1, with unresolved D. The germline CDR1 and CDR2 sequences are SGHTA and FQGNSA. CDR3 length: 13 residues. Trimming shortened V by 5 bases and J by 1 base, and 8 bases separated the two germline ends. This CDR3 reads CASSPPRNTEAFF. DNA for the CDR3: TGTGCCAGCAGCCCCCCCCGGAACACTGAAGCTTTCTTT.

The V gene is TRBV19, the J gene TRBJ1-2; D remains ambiguous. The CDR3 length is 15 residues. Trimming left V 1 base short and J 4 bases short, with 13 bases between. Germline-derived CDR1 and CDR2 are LNHDA and SQIVND (reference sequence). The CDR3 DNA reads TGTGCCAGTAGTATAGGGCGAGCGGGCGGCTATGGCTACACCTTC. Translating it yields CASSIGRAGGYGYTF.

This clone is medium-sized (0.01 to 0.1%) in the sample. The chain is built from TRBV4-1 and TRBJ1-1, with 8 bases that match TRBD1. After removal of 0 bases from V and 3 bases from J, the junction contained 3 bases not matched to a gene. The CDR3 sequence is 15 residues long. The germline V gene has CDR1 MGHRA and CDR2 YSYEKL. In nucleotides, the CDR3 is TGCGCCAGCAGCCAAGATAGGGACAGGTACACTGAAGCTTTCTTT. Amino acids: CASSQDRDRYTEAFF.

V is TRBV6-1 and J is TRBJ2-7; D possibly corresponds to TRBD2 (6 bases). The germline gives CDR1 MNHNS, CDR2 SASEGT. V gave up 0 bases and J gave up 10 bases, with 10 bases separating them. The CDR3 totals 12 residues. The CDR3 DNA reads as TGTGCCAGCAGTGAAGCGCTGCGGGATCAGTACTTC. This codes for CASSEALRDQYF.

V and J are TRBV30 and TRBJ1-4; D not resolved. Germline V gene lookup returns CDR1 GTSNPN and CDR2 SVGIG (reference sequence). This CDR3 is 13 amino acids long. Trimming shortened V by 0 bases and J by 5 bases, and 7 bases separated the two germline ends. CDR3 nucleotide sequence: TGTGCCTGGAGTGTAGTCAGGAATGAAAAACTGTTTTTT. Translation: CAWSVVRNEKLFF.

V is TRBV4-2 and J is TRBJ2-7, with 10 bases fitting TRBD2. The J segment lost 6 bases and the V segment lost 4 bases, leaving 12 bases of the junction unmatched. Germline V gives CDR1 LGHNA, CDR2 YNFKEQ. The CDR3 totals 16 residues. The CDR3 region has the DNA TGTGCCAGCAGCCCCTCTAGCGGGAGCCGTCTGGGCGAGCAGTACTTC. As protein: CASSPSSGSRLGEQYF.

The chain is built from TRBV7-2 and TRBJ1-1; 7 nucleotides match TRBD1. The ends lost 3 bases at V and 8 bases at J; junction bases unmatched: 6. CDR3 length: 13 residues. CDR1 is SGHTA and CDR2 is FQGNSA in the germline V gene. The CDR3 region is CASSFNPGGEAFF. The DNA of the CDR3 is TGTGCCAGCAGCTTTAACCCAGGGGGGGAAGCTTTCTTT.